The rows below give T cell receptor beta chains drawn from one sample of a study of identical twins. TCRdb recomputed calls from the 5' RACE reads with MiXCR, one row per CDR3 protein. This table holds 450,000 to 650,000 distinct CDR3 sequences, roughly 15% found once. These same records also appear under a second study, on yellow fever vaccine responses in identical twins.

Sequencing was carried out using CD4+ T cells sorted from blood. The receptors originated from a woman younger than 35 in good health. The CDR3 runs from the conserved cysteine through the conserved F or W. The order of the fields is clone size, V gene, D gene, J gene, CDR3 DNA, CDR3 protein. The D gene is left open where the match is weak. Size is omitted from some rows. Given values are once, few, many or a class for expanded clones.

abundance: .
v_gene: TRBV19
d_gene: TRBD1
j_gene: TRBJ2-7
CDR3nt: TGTGCCAGTAGTATAGGGACAGGGCCCACCTACGAGCAGTACTTC
CDR3aa: CASSIGTGPTYEQYF

abundance: few
v_gene: TRBV29-1
d_gene: .
j_gene: TRBJ1-2
CDR3nt: TGCAGCGTTGAAGATCAGGACAACTATGGCTACACCTTC
CDR3aa: CSVEDQDNYGYTF

abundance: few
v_gene: TRBV5-6
d_gene: TRBD2
j_gene: TRBJ2-5
CDR3nt: TGTGCCAGCAGCGCGGGACTAGTGTCCCAAGAGACCCAGTACTTC
CDR3aa: CASSAGLVSQETQYF

abundance: .
v_gene: TRBV5-1
d_gene: TRBD1
j_gene: TRBJ1-2
CDR3nt: TGCGCCAGCAGCCTCGGAGGACAGGGGGCGGAAGGCTACACCTTC
CDR3aa: CASSLGGQGAEGYTF

abundance: .
v_gene: TRBV7-6
d_gene: TRBD2
j_gene: TRBJ2-1
CDR3nt: TGTGCCAGCAGCTTAGTCGCGGGAGGTGTCGATGAGCAGTTCTTC
CDR3aa: CASSLVAGGVDEQFF

abundance: few
v_gene: TRBV3-1
d_gene: TRBD2
j_gene: TRBJ2-3
CDR3nt: TGTGCCAGCAGCCCCCGGGGGGGGGAGTCAAGAGGGACAGATACGCAGTATTTT
CDR3aa: CASSPRGGESRGTDTQYF

abundance: .
v_gene: TRBV5-1
d_gene: .
j_gene: TRBJ1-6
CDR3nt: TGCGCCAGCAGCTTGGAAGGGGTGGGTTCACCCCTCCACTTT
CDR3aa: CASSLEGVGSPLHF

abundance: few
v_gene: TRBV12-3/TRBV12-4
d_gene: TRBD1
j_gene: TRBJ2-1
CDR3nt: TGTGCCAGCAGGCCCGGGGACAGGGGGAAGAATGAGCAGTTCTTC
CDR3aa: CASRPGDRGKNEQFF

abundance: .
v_gene: TRBV10-3
d_gene: .
j_gene: TRBJ2-2
CDR3nt: TGTGCCATCAGTGATCGGAGGGAGAACACCGGGGAGCTGTTTTTT
CDR3aa: CAISDRRENTGELFF

abundance: few
v_gene: TRBV29-1
d_gene: .
j_gene: TRBJ1-4
CDR3nt: TGCAGCGTTGGCACGTTGGAAAAACTGTTTTTT
CDR3aa: CSVGTLEKLFF